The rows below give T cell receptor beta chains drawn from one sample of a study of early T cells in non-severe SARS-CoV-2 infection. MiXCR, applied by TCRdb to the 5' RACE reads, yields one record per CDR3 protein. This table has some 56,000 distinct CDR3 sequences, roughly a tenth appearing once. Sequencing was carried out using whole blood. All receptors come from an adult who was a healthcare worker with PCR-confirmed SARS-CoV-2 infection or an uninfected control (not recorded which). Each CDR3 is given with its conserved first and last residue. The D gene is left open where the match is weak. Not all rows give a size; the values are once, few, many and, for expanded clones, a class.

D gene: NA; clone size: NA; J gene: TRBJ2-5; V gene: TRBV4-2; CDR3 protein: CASSQDRSGTQYF; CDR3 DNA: TGTGCCAGCAGCCAAGATAGATCTGGGACCCAGTACTTC
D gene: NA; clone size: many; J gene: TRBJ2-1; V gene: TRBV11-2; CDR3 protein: CASSLENHNEQFF; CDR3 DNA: TGTGCCAGCAGCCTCGAAAATCACAATGAGCAGTTCTTC
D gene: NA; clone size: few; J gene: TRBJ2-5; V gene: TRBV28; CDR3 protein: CASSSPGRKTQYF; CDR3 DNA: TGTGCCAGCAGTTCACCGGGGAGGAAGACCCAGTACTTC
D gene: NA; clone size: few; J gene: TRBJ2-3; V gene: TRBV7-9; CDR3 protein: CASRAGLWQYF; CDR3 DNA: TGTGCCAGCCGGGCGGGTTTATGGCAGTATTTT
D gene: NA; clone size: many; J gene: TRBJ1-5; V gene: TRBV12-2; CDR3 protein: CASRPRQGEGPQHF; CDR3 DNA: TGTGCAAGTCGCCCCCGACAGGGGGAGGGTCCCCAGCATTTT
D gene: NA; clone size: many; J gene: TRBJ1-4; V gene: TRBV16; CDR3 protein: CASSHTPPTNEKLFF; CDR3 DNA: TGTGCCAGCAGCCATACACCACCAACTAATGAAAAACTGTTTTTT
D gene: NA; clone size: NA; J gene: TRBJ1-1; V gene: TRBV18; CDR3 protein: CASSLQRVNTEAFF; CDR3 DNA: TGTGCCAGCTCACTACAGCGGGTGAACACTGAAGCTTTCTTT
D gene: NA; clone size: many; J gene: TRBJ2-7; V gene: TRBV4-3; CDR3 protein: CASSHRITYEQYF; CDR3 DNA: TGCGCCAGCAGCCACCGCATTACCTACGAGCAGTACTTC
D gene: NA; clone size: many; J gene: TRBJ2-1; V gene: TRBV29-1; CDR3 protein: CSVVKGGLVEQFF; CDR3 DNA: TGCAGCGTTGTAAAGGGGGGGCTCGTTGAGCAGTTCTTC
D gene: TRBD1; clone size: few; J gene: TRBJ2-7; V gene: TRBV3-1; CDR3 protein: CASNRGSTYEQYF; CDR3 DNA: TGTGCCAGCAACAGGGGATCAACCTACGAGCAGTACTTC
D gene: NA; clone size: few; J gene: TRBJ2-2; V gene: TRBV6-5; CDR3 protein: CASNSGYQFTGELFF; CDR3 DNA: TGTGCCAGCAATTCGGGGTACCAATTTACCGGGGAGCTGTTTTTT